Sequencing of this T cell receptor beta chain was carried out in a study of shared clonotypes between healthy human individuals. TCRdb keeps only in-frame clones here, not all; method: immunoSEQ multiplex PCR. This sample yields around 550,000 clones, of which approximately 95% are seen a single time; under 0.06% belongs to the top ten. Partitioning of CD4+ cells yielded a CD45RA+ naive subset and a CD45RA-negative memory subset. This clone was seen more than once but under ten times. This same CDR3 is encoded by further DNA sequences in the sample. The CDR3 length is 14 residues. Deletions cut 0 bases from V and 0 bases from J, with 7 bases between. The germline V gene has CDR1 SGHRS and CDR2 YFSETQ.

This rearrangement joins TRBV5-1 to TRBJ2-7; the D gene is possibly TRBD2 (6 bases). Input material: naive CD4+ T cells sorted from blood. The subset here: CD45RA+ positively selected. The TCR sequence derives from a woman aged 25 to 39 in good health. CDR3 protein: CASSLDGSSYEQYF. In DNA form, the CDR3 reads TGCGCCAGCAGCTTGGACGGGAGCTCCTACGAGCAGTACTTC.